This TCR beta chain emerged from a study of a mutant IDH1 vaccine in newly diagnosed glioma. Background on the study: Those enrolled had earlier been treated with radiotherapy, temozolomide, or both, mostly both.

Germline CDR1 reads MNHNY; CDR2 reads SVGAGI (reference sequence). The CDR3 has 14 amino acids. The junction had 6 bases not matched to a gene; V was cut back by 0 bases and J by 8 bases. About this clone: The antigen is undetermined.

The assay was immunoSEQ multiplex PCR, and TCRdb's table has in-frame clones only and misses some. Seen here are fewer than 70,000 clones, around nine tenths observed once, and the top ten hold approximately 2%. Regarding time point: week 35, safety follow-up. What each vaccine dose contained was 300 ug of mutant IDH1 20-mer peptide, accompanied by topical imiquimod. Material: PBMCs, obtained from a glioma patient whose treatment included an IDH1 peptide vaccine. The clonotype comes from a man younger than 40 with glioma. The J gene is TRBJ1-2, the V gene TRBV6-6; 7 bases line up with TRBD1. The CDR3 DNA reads TGTGCCAGCAGTTACTCCCAGGGACAGAGGGGCTACACCTTC. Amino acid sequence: CASSYSQGQRGYTF.